This entry concerns a single T cell receptor (beta chain). The antigen is undetermined. The time point is: baseline, week 1 (first vaccination visit). Described treatment: pre-vaccination baseline after standard-of-care therapy. The data were obtained in a study of a mutant IDH1 vaccine in newly diagnosed glioma. In the study overall: Mean patient age was around 40 years; around 60% were male and about 40% female.

Study-wide results and limits: A vaccine-induced immune response developed in 90% to 95% of the patients.

CDR1 is SGHVS, CDR2 FNYEAQ, per germline. The CDR3 runs to 15 residues. The V and J ends lost 1 base and 6 bases respectively, with 12 bases between them. Sequencing was performed with immunoSEQ multiplex PCR; in TCRdb, only in-frame clones are kept and a portion is missing. The profile shows around 17,000 clones, nearly 97% of them singletons. The J gene is TRBJ2-2, the V gene TRBV7-6; a weak D match, TRBD1 (5 bases). The origin of this receptor is a woman aged 18-35 years with glioma. Some clones in this sample may be carry-over from other donors' samples. The sequencing here drew on peripheral blood mononuclear cells (PBMCs), taken from a glioma patient treated with radiotherapy, temozolomide or both. The CDR3 region has the DNA TGTGCCAGCAGCTTAGATGGCAGGGTTTCCGGGGAGCTGTTTTTT. This sequence encodes CASSLDGRVSGELFF.